The 15 T cell receptor beta chains reported below all come from one sample, sequenced in a study of cytomegalovirus exposure and HLA in healthy donors. The primer mix had 60 Vbeta and 13 Jbeta primers. Sequenced by immunoSEQ multiplex PCR; TCRdb stores in-frame clones only, minus some. The sample has about 130,000 clones; over 70% are singletons. The sample comprised PBMCs. The receptors here all came from a woman aged 50 to 65 in good health and CMV-seronegative.

This chain joins TRBV7-2 and TRBJ2-7, with a weak D call TRBD2 (6 bases). Germline V gene sequence: CDR1 SGHTA, CDR2 FQGNSA. The CDR3 loop spans 16 amino acids. V was clipped by 3 bases and J by 0 bases, with 15 bases between them. CDR3 region: CASSLSSGLFSYEQYF. In DNA form, the CDR3 reads TGTGCCAGCAGCTTGAGCTCCGGACTATTCTCCTACGAGCAGTACTTC.

The chain is built from TRBV21-1 and TRBJ2-7; TRBD1, as called in the table, went unchecked against the DNA. TRBV21-1 is labeled a pseudogene. The CDR3 consists of 13 residues. This chain's CDR3 is CGDPGATGRVAYF. In DNA form, the CDR3 reads TGTGGGGACCCGGGGGCGACAGGGCGCGTGGCGTACTTC.

The chain carries TRBV5-5 and TRBJ1-3, with no clear D. The CDR3 covers 14 residues. Trimming removed 1 base at V and 1 base at J, with 6 bases between. Germline CDR1 is SGHKS and CDR2 is YYEKEE (reference sequence). CDR3 region: CASSLLQSGNTIYF. As DNA, the CDR3 is TGTGCCAGCAGCTTGCTCCAGTCTGGAAACACCATATATTTT.

This clone appeared a few times. The V gene is TRBV6-1, the J gene TRBJ2-7, with 8 nucleotides matching TRBD2. J gave up 0 bases and V 5 bases, and 6 bases lay outside the gene matches. The CDR3 spans 15 residues. Germline loops: CDR1 MNHNS, CDR2 SASEGT. The CDR3 region has the DNA TGTGCCAGCAGTCTAATAGCGGGGTCCTCCTACGAGCAGTACTTC. It encodes CASSLIAGSSYEQYF.

The chain has TRBV5-4 and TRBJ1-2; 8 bases line up with TRBD1. CDR3 length equals 16 residues. The V segment lost 4 bases and the J segment 8 bases; nucleotides outside the gene matches: 16. Looked up from germline, CDR1 is SGHNT and CDR2 is YYREEE (reference sequence). CDR3 in amino acids: CASSRSTPQGAGGYTF. CDR3 nucleotide sequence: TGTGCCAGCAGCCGAAGTACGCCTCAGGGGGCTGGAGGCTACACCTTC.

The V gene is TRBV19, the J gene TRBJ2-7; D call uncertain. This CDR3 spans 14 amino acids. Per the germline V gene, CDR1 is LNHDA and CDR2 is SQIVND (reference sequence). With 7 bases removed from V and 1 base from J, the gap between germline ends came to 14 bases. CDR3 protein: CASTLSVSSYEQYF. The CDR3 coding sequence is TGTGCCAGTACTTTGTCTGTGAGTTCCTACGAGCAGTACTTC.

The gene calls are TRBV30 and TRBJ2-5; 12 nucleotides agree with TRBD2. The length of the CDR3 is 13 residues. With V trimmed by 4 bases and J by 4 bases, 1 base remained unmatched. In germline, CDR1 is GTSNPN, CDR2 SVGIG (reference sequence). CDR3: CAWKTSGRETQYF. DNA for the CDR3: TGTGCCTGGAAGACTAGCGGGAGAGAGACCCAGTACTTC.

The chain joins TRBV4-3 to TRBJ1-2; 7 bases are shared with TRBD1. V trimming: 0 bases; J trimming: 5 bases; junction bases outside the gene matches: 6. Per the germline V gene, CDR1 is LGHNA and CDR2 is YSLEER. The length of the CDR3 is 15 residues. The CDR3 spells CASSQDPGQTYGYTF. CDR3 bases: TGCGCCAGCAGCCAAGATCCGGGACAGACATATGGCTACACCTTC.

This clone has more than one count but fewer than ten. The chain carries TRBV9 and TRBJ2-1; the match to TRBD2 covers 11 bases. Germline CDR1 SGDLS, CDR2 YYNGEE. The CDR3 contains 16 residues. V lost 4 bases and J lost 8; bases outside the gene matches: 11. The chain's CDR3 is CASSRALAGERDEQFF. Written as DNA, the CDR3 is TGTGCCAGCAGCCGGGCACTAGCGGGAGAGAGGGATGAGCAGTTCTTC.

The genes are TRBV6-4 and TRBJ2-5; possible D gene TRBD2, 6 bases. Per the germline V gene, CDR1 is MRHNA and CDR2 is SNTAGT. The CDR3 consists of 15 residues. Trimming stripped 2 bases from V and 4 bases from J, with 14 bases between. The CDR3 DNA reads TGTGCCAGCAGTGACCCGGGGGTTATGGCAGAGACCCAGTACTTC. This translates into CASSDPGVMAETQYF.

The CDR3 coding sequence is TGTGCCAGCATGTCGGGACAGGGGATTGACGAGCAGTACTTC. Encoded protein: CASMSGQGIDEQYF. The J gene is TRBJ2-7, the V gene TRBV6-5; 10 nucleotides match TRBD1. The CDR3 has 14 residues. J lost 5 bases, V lost 7 bases, and 8 bases had no gene match. In germline, CDR1 is MNHEY, CDR2 SVGAGI.

This clone was seen a handful of times. V is TRBV2 and J is TRBJ2-7; no clear D. The CDR3 extends over 11 amino acids. Trimming took off 6 bases at V and 5 bases at J, with 8 bases between the two ends. Germline V lookup: CDR1 SNHLY, CDR2 FYNNEI. CDR3 DNA sequence: TGTGCCAGCAGGCCAGTCCACGAGCAGTACTTC. Translated, it gives CASRPVHEQYF.

This rearrangement joins TRBV30 to TRBJ1-5; the match to TRBD1 covers 8 bases. The CDR3 is 15 amino acids. V was pared by 2 bases and J by 3 bases, with 6 bases of the junction left unmatched. Germline CDR1 reads GTSNPN; CDR2 reads SVGIG (reference sequence). The CDR3 sequence: CAWSRGTGLNQPQHF. The CDR3 region has the DNA TGTGCCTGGAGTAGAGGGACAGGTCTCAATCAGCCCCAGCATTTT.

The chain couples TRBV4-2 to TRBJ2-1, with no clear D. Germline V gene sequence: CDR1 LGHNA, CDR2 YNFKEQ. Trimming stripped 4 bases from V and 7 bases from J, with 17 bases between. This CDR3 has 15 amino acids. The CDR3 spells CASSRRSNPGNEQFF. For the CDR3, the DNA is TGTGCCAGCAGCCGGCGGTCTAACCCCGGGAATGAGCAGTTCTTC.

The chain employs TRBV6-6 and TRBJ2-1, with 10 nucleotides matching TRBD1. This CDR3 is built from 16 residues. Trimming removed 4 bases from V and 9 bases from J; junction bases left unmatched: 12. From germline, CDR1 is MNHNY and CDR2 SVGAGI (reference sequence). The CDR3 sequence: CASSSIDRGRLGEQFF. Written as DNA, the CDR3 is TGTGCCAGCAGTTCCATCGACAGGGGGCGGTTGGGTGAGCAGTTCTTC.